The text below deals with one T cell receptor (beta chain). This sample is part of a study of cytomegalovirus exposure and HLA in healthy donors. It was with 60 Vbeta and 13 Jbeta primers that the PCR ran. Method: immunoSEQ multiplex PCR; TCRdb's copy keeps in-frame clones and lacks some. Found here are some 95,000 clones, about 70% of them singletons; the top ten hold over 0.95%. This CDR3 has 14 residues. V lost 1 base to trimming and J lost 9 bases, with 13 bases between them. The germline V gene has CDR1 LGHNT and CDR2 FRNRAP. The rearrangement joins TRBV12-5 to TRBJ2-1, with a weak D call TRBD2 (6 bases). Sequenced sample: PBMCs. The receptor comes from a female donor in good health and CMV-seronegative. In DNA, the CDR3 is TGTGCTAGTGGTTTGGGTGGAGGGGTGCGTGAGCAGTTCTTC. This codes for CASGLGGGVREQFF.